This T cell receptor beta chain is from a study of cytomegalovirus exposure and HLA in healthy donors. CDR3 size: 14 residues. V was shortened by 5 bases and J by 4 bases, with 11 bases between the two germline ends. Looked up from germline, CDR1 is SEHNR and CDR2 is FQNEAQ (reference sequence). In the PCR, 60 Vbeta and 13 Jbeta primers were used. Original analysis: A later analysis tallied approximately 78 million unique TCR beta chains, 9 million to 12 million of them shared. Libraries were prepared by immunoSEQ multiplex PCR; TCRdb keeps only in-frame clonotypes and omits some of them. That table is the source of V, J and clone size, and D and trimming were worked out from the DNA. The table includes some 190,000 clones, roughly 86% detected once.

Material: PBMCs. This chain connects TRBV7-9 to TRBJ1-4, with D unclear. This clonotype was sampled from a woman under 30 in good health and CMV-seronegative. CDR3 protein: CASSATEGNEKLFF. For the CDR3, the DNA is TGTGCCAGCAGCGCGACGGAGGGTAATGAAAAACTGTTTTTT. Variable domain in full (rest from reference TRBV7-9 and TRBJ1-4): DTGVSQNPRHKITKRGQNVTFRCDPISEHNRLYWYRQTLGQGPEFLTYFQNEAQLEKSRLLSDRFSAERPKGSFSTLEIQRTEQGDSAMYLCASSATEGNEKLFFGSGTQLSVL.